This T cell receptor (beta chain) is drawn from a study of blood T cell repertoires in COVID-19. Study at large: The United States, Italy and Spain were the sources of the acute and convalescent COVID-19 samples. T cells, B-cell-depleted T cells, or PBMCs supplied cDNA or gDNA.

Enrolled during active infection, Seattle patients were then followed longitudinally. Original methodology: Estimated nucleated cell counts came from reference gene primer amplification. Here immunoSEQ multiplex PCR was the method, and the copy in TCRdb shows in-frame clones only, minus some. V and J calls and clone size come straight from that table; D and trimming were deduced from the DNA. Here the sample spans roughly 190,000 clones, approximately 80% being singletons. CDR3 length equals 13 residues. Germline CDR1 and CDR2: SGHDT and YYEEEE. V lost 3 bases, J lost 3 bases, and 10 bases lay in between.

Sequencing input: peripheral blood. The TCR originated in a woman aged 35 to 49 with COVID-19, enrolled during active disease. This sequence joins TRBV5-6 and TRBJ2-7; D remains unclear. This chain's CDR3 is CASSYERNYEQYF. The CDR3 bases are TGTGCCAGCAGCTACGAGAGAAACTACGAGCAGTACTTC. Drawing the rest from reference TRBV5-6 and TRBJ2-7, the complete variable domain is DAGVTQSPTHLIKTRGQQVTLRCSPKSGHDTVSWYQQALGQGPQFIFQYYEEEERQRGNFPDRFSGHQFPNYSSELNVNALLLGDSALYLCASSYERNYEQYFGPGTRLTVT.